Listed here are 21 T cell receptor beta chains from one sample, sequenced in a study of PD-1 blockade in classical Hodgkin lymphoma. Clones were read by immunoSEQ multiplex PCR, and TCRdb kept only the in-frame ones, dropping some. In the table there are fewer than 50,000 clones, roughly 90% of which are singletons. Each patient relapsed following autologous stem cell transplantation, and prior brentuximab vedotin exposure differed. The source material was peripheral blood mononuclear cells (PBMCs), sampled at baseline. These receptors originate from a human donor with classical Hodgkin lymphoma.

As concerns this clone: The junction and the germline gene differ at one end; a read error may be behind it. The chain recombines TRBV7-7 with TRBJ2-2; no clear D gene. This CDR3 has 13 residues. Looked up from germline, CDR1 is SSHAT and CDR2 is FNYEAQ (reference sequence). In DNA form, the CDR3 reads TGTGCTAGCAGCCGGGCAGGCACCGGGGAGCTGTTTTTT. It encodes CASSRAGTGELFF.

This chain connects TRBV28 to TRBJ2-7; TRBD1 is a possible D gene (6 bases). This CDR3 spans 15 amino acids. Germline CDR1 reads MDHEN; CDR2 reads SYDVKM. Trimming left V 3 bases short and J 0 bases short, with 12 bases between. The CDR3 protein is CASSLDRRSSYEQYF. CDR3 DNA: TGTGCCAGCAGTTTGGACAGAAGGAGCTCCTACGAGCAGTACTTC.

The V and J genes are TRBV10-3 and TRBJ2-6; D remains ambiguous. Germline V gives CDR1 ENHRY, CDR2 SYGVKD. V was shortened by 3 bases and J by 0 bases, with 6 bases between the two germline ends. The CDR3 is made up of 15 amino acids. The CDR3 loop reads CAISDGHSGANVLTF. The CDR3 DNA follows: TGTGCCATCAGTGACGGCCACTCTGGGGCCAACGTCCTGACTTTC.

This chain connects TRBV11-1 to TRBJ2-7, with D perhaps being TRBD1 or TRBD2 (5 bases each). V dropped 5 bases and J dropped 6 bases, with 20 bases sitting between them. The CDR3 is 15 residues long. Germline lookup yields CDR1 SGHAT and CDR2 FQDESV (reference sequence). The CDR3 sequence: CASSASGTWQFEQYF. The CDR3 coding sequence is TGTGCCAGCAGCGCCTCCGGGACCTGGCAGTTCGAGCAGTACTTC.

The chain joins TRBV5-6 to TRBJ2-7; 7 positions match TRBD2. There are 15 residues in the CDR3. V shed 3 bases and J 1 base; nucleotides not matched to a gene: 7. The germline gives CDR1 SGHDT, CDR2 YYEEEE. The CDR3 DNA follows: TGTGCCAGCAGCTCGCTGGGGGGGAGGTCCTACGAGCAGTACTTC. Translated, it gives CASSSLGGRSYEQYF. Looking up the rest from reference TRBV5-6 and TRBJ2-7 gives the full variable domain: DAGVTQSPTHLIKTRGQQVTLRCSPKSGHDTVSWYQQALGQGPQFIFQYYEEEERQRGNFPDRFSGHQFPNYSSELNVNALLLGDSALYLCASSSLGGRSYEQYFGPGTRLTVT.

The CDR3: CATGQGGFVGAGELFF. The CDR3, as DNA: TGTGCCACCGGACAGGGCGGATTCGTGGGGGCCGGGGAGCTGTTTTTT. The chain is built from TRBV15 and TRBJ2-2, with 8 nucleotides matching TRBD1. The CDR3 is 16 amino acids. V was clipped by 8 bases and J by 6 bases; unmatched bases: 14. CDR1 is LNHNV and CDR2 is YYDKDF in the germline V gene (reference sequence).

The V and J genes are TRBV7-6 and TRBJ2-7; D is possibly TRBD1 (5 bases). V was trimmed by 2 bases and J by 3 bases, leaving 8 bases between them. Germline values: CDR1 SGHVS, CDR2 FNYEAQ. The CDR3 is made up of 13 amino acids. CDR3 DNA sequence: TGTGCCAGCAGCTTAAGGGGCGGCTACGAGCAGTACTTC. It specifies CASSLRGGYEQYF.

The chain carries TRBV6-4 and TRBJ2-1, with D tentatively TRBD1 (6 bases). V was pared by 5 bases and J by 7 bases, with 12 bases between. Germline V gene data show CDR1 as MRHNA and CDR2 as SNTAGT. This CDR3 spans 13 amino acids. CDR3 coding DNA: TGTGCCAGCAGTATCTCAGGGGAGAATGAGCAGTTCTTC. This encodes CASSISGENEQFF.

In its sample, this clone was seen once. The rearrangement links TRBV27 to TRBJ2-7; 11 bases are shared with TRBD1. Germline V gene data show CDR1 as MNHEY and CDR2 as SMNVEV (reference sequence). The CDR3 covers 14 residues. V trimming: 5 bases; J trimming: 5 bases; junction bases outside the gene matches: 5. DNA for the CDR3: TGTGCCAGCAGTCCCGCGGGACAGGGGGACGAGCAGTACTTC. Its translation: CASSPAGQGDEQYF.

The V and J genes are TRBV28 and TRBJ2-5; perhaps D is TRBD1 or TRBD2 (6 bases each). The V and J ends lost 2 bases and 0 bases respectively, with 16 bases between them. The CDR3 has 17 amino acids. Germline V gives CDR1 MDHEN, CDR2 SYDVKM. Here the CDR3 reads CASSLRRGLTYQETQYF. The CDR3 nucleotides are TGTGCCAGCAGTTTACGCCGGGGGCTGACGTACCAAGAGACCCAGTACTTC.

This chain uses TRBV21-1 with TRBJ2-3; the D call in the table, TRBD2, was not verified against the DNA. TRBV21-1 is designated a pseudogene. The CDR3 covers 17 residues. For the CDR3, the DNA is TGTGCCAGCAGCTCGGGACTAGCGGGGGGCAACACAGATACGCAGTATTTT. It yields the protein CASSSGLAGGNTDTQYF.

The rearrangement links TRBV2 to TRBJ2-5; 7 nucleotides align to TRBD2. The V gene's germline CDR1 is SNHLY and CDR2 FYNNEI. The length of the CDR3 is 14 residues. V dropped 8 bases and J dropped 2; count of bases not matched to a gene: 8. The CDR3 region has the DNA TGTGCCAGCGGGGAGGGAGATTGGCAAGAGACCCAGTACTTC. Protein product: CASGEGDWQETQYF.

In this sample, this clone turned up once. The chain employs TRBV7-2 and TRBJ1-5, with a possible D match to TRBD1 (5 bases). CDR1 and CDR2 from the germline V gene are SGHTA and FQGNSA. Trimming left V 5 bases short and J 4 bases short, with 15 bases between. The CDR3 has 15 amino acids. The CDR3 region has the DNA TGTGCCAGCAGCCAGGGTGGGAGAGGAAATCAGCCCCAGCATTTT. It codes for CASSQGGRGNQPQHF.

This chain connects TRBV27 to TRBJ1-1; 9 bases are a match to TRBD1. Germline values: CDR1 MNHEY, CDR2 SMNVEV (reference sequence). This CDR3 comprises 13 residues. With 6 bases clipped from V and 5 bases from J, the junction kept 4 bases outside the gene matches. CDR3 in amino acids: CASRRQGGTEAFF. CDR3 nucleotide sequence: TGTGCCAGCAGGAGACAGGGGGGTACTGAAGCTTTCTTT.

In DNA, the CDR3 is TGCGCCAGCAGTGGAGGGGCCTCAAGCTCCTATAATTCACCCCTCCACTTT. It specifies CASSGGASSSYNSPLHF. The chain employs TRBV10-1 and TRBJ1-6, with D tentatively TRBD1 (5 bases). The CDR3 has 17 residues. From germline, CDR1 is WNHNN and CDR2 SYGVQD (reference sequence). Trimming took off 4 bases at V and 0 bases at J, with 13 bases between the two ends.

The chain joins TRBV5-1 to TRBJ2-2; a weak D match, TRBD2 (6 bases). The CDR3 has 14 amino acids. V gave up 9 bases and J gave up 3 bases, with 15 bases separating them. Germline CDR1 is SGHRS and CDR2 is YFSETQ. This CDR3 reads CATYSGGDTGELFF. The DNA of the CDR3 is TGCGCCACCTACTCGGGCGGGGACACCGGGGAGCTGTTTTTT. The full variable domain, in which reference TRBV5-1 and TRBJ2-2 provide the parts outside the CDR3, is KAGVTQTPRYLIKTRGQQVTLSCSPISGHRSVSWYQQTPGQGLQFLFEYFSETQRNKGNFPGRFSGRQFSNSRSEMNVSTLELGDSALYLCATYSGGDTGELFFGEGSRLTVL.

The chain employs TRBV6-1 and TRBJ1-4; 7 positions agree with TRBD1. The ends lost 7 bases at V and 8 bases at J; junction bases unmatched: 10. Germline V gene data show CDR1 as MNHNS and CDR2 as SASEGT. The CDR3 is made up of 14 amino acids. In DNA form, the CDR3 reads TGTGCCAGCACCATAAACAGGGGAGCAGAAAAACTGTTTTTT. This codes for CASTINRGAEKLFF.

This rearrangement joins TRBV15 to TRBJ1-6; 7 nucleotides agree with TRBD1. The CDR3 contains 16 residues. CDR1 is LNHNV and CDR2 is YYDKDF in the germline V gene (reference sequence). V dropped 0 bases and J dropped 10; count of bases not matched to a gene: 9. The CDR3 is CATSRDSWDSRSPLHF. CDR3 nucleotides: TGTGCCACCAGCAGAGATAGCTGGGACAGTCGGTCACCCCTCCACTTT.

CDR3 residues: CASSQVDRMNTEAFF. The DNA of the CDR3 is TGTGCCAGCAGCCAAGTTGACAGGATGAACACTGAAGCTTTCTTT. The chain recombines TRBV14 with TRBJ1-1; D may be TRBD1 (6 bases). Germline V gives CDR1 SGHDN, CDR2 FVKESK. The V end lost 1 base, the J end lost 0 bases, and 9 bases lay between the germline ends. The CDR3 contains 15 residues.

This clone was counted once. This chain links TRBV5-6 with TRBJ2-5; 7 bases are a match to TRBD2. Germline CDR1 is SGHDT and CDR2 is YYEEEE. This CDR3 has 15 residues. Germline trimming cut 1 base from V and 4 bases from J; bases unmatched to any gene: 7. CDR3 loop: CASSLWAGVRETQYF. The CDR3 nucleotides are TGTGCCAGCAGCTTGTGGGCGGGGGTAAGAGAGACCCAGTACTTC.

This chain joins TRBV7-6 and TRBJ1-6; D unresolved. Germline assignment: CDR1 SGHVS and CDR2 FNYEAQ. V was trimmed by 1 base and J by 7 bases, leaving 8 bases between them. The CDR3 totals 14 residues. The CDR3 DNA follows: TGTGCCAGCAGCTTAGAAGGGTTGAATTCACCCCTCCACTTT. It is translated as CASSLEGLNSPLHF.